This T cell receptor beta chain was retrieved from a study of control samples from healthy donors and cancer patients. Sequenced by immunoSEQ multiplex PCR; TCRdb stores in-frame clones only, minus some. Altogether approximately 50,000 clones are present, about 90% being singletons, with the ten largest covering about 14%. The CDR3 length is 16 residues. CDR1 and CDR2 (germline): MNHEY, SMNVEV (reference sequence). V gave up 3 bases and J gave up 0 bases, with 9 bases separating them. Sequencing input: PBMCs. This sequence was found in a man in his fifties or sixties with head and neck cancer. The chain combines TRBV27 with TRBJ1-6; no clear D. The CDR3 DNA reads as TGTGCCAGCAGTTTTAATGCGAACTCCTATAATTCACCCCTCCACTTT. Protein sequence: CASSFNANSYNSPLHF.